This T cell receptor (beta chain) was found in a study of blood T cell repertoires in COVID-19. Study-level background: The United States, Italy and Spain were the sources of the acute and convalescent COVID-19 samples. PBMCs, B-cell-depleted T cells, or T cells were the source of the cDNA or gDNA that made up the material.

Authors' data handling: Estimation of nucleated cell counts was performed using reference gene primer amplification. This table comes from immunoSEQ multiplex PCR, and its TCRdb copy is limited to in-frame clones, with some not included. V, J and clone size reflect that table, while D and trimming were determined from the DNA. This sample yields about 210,000 clones, of which 65% to 85% are seen a single time; 8.2% belongs to the top ten. V was pared by 4 bases and J by 4 bases, with 2 bases of the junction left unmatched. Germline loops: CDR1 SNHLY, CDR2 FYNNEI. This CDR3 contains 14 residues. This rearrangement joins TRBV2 to TRBJ2-2, with 8 bases matching TRBD1. Specimen: peripheral blood. This clonotype originated in a woman aged 50 to 65 with acute or convalescent COVID-19. CDR3 bases: TGTGCCAGCAGTGGGACAGGGACCACCGGGGAGCTGTTTTTT. Amino acids: CASSGTGTTGELFF.